This T cell receptor beta chain appears in the sequencing data of a study of molecular identifiers for immune sequencing clone quantification. TCRdb re-derived calls from the PCR reads in MiXCR, one entry per CDR3 protein. The sample lists more than 450,000 distinct CDR3 sequences; roughly 23% were seen once. This sequence was found in a human donor in good health. Some libraries in this study had Jurkat cell RNA spiked in. Sequencing input: naive CD8+ T cells from blood, with Jurkat cell RNA spiked in. This sample's subset: FACS-sorted CD8+CD4-CCR7+CD45RA+ naive T cells.

The CDR3 DNA reads as TGCAGTGCTAGAGGAACGGACAGGGGATACGAGCAGTACTTC. Translating gives CSARGTDRGYEQYF. V and J are TRBV20-1 and TRBJ2-7; 9 nucleotides agree with TRBD1. CDR3 size: 14 residues. The V segment lost 1 base and the J segment 4 bases; nucleotides outside the gene matches: 5. In germline, CDR1 is DFQATT, CDR2 SNEGSKA (reference sequence).